One and the same sample provided the 29 T cell receptor beta chains below, sequenced in a study of blood T cell repertoires in COVID-19 (dated by TCRdb to the early 2020s). The library came from the immunoSEQ multiplex PCR assay. Not all clones reach the TCRdb copy of this immuneACCESS table, which keeps in-frame sequences only. Checked studies attribute under half of the gap to unresolved V genes and leave the rest unexplained. A total of 95,000 or so clones appear in this sample, 75% to 90% of them only once. The ten top clones hold 1.2% of the sample. Sequencing was carried out using peripheral blood. These receptors all stem from an older man with active or convalescent COVID-19.

The V gene is TRBV7-2, the J gene TRBJ2-3; D is uncertain. V shed 2 bases and J shed 2 bases, with 11 bases lying between them. Germline values: CDR1 SGHTA, CDR2 FQGNSA. This CDR3 has 15 residues. This CDR3 is CASSLHSGSTDTQYF. The CDR3 nucleotides read TGTGCCAGCAGCTTACACTCCGGTTCCACAGATACGCAGTATTTT.

This rearrangement joins TRBV10-3 to TRBJ2-3; 7 bases map to TRBD1. Germline V lookup: CDR1 ENHRY, CDR2 SYGVKD. The V gene end was trimmed by 3 bases and the J gene end by 2 bases; junction bases not matched to a gene: 2. The CDR3 extends over 14 amino acids. DNA of the CDR3: TGTGCCATCAGTGATGACAGGGACACAGATACGCAGTATTTT. This sequence encodes CAISDDRDTDTQYF.

The rearrangement uses TRBV5-8 and TRBJ1-5; D possibly corresponds to TRBD1 (6 bases). This CDR3 contains 14 residues. Germline V gives CDR1 SGHTS, CDR2 YDEGEE. V lost 5 bases and J lost 6, with 15 bases in between. In DNA, the CDR3 is TGTGCCAGCAGAGAACAGGGATTAATTCAGCCCCAGCATTTT. The encoded protein is CASREQGLIQPQHF. Full variable domain (missing parts from reference TRBV5-8 and TRBJ1-5): EAGVTQSPTHLIKTRGQQATLRCSPISGHTSVYWYQQALGLGLQFLLWYDEGEERNRGNFPPRFSGRQFPNYSSELNVNALELEDSALYLCASREQGLIQPQHFGDGTRLSIL.

The CDR3 is CASSLAVLAGYTDTQYF. CDR3 in DNA: TGTGCCAGCAGCTTAGCAGTTCTAGCGGGATACACAGATACGCAGTATTTT. The chain links TRBV5-5 to TRBJ2-3; 9 bases fit TRBD2. From germline, CDR1 is SGHKS and CDR2 YYEKEE (reference sequence). There are 17 residues in the CDR3. The ends lost 2 bases at V and 2 bases at J; junction bases unmatched: 9.

The gene calls are TRBV6-2 or TRBV6-3 and TRBJ2-3, with 8 bases identical to TRBD2. Germline V gene data show CDR1 as MNHEY and CDR2 as SVGEGT. There are 19 residues in the CDR3. V lost 1 base, J lost 2 bases, and 14 bases stayed unmatched. CDR3 coding DNA: TGTGCCAGCAGTTACTGGGTTCAGCGGGCGGGAGGCCTCACAGATACGCAGTATTTT. Translation gives CASSYWVQRAGGLTDTQYF.

CDR3 nucleotides: TGTGCCAGCAGCCTATTTTCACAGGGGGCTAAACTGTTTTTT. It specifies CASSLFSQGAKLFF. V gene TRBV3-1 (or the pseudogene TRBV3-2) combines with J gene TRBJ1-4; TRBD1 aligns across 9 bases. V lost 4 bases to trimming and J lost 11 bases; unmatched junction nucleotides: 8. This CDR3 region has 14 residues. Germline values: CDR1 LGHDT, CDR2 YNNKEL (reference sequence).

The chain combines TRBV9 with TRBJ1-2, with 9 positions matching TRBD1. This CDR3 is 15 amino acids long. Per the germline V gene, CDR1 is SGDLS and CDR2 is YYNGEE. The V segment lost 0 bases and the J segment 2 bases; nucleotides outside the gene matches: 2. For the CDR3, the DNA is TGTGCCAGCAGCGTAGAGGGACAGGGAAACTATGGCTACACCTTC. It translates to CASSVEGQGNYGYTF. The full variable domain, its missing parts supplied by reference TRBV9 and TRBJ1-2, is DSGVTQTPKHLITATGQRVTLRCSPRSGDLSVYWYQQSLDQGLQFLIQYYNGEERAKGNILERFSAQQFPDLHSELNLSSLELGDSALYFCASSVEGQGNYGYTFGSGTRLTVV.

The chain uses TRBV5-5 and TRBJ2-4, with 8 nucleotides matching TRBD1. With V trimmed by 0 bases and J by 0 bases, 5 bases remained unmatched. The germline CDR1 and CDR2 sequences are SGHKS and YYEKEE (reference sequence). The CDR3 consists of 17 residues. CDR3 sequence: CASSLDIRGLAKNIQYF. The CDR3 DNA reads TGTGCCAGCAGCTTGGACATCAGGGGGCTAGCCAAAAACATTCAGTACTTC. Full variable domain (remainder filled in from reference TRBV5-5 and TRBJ2-4): DAGVTQSPTHLIKTRGQQVTLRCSPISGHKSVSWYQQVLGQGPQFIFQYYEKEERGRGNFPDRFSARQFPNYSSELNVNALLLGDSALYLCASSLDIRGLAKNIQYFGAGTRLSVL.

This clone appeared a single time. The genes are TRBV6-2 or TRBV6-3 and TRBJ2-1; D is ambiguous. This CDR3 is built from 13 residues. Germline CDR1 and CDR2: MNHEY and SVGEGT. The ends were cut back, 2 bases at V and 2 bases at J, with 4 bases in the middle. CDR3 DNA: TGTGCCAGCAGTTACGGAGCCTACAATGAGCAGTTCTTC. Translating gives CASSYGAYNEQFF.

This chain connects TRBV5-1 to TRBJ2-2, with a weak D call TRBD1 (5 bases). V lost 4 bases to trimming and J lost 4 bases, with 8 bases between them. This CDR3 has 13 residues. Germline V gene data show CDR1 as SGHRS and CDR2 as YFSETQ. The CDR3 spells CASSHDSTGELFF. For the CDR3, the DNA is TGCGCCAGCAGCCATGACAGCACCGGGGAGCTGTTTTTT.

The chain links TRBV15 to TRBJ1-3; 8 nucleotides align to TRBD1. Trimming cost V 1 base and J 0 bases; bases outside gene matches: 5. There are 17 residues in the CDR3. Germline CDR1 LNHNV, CDR2 YYDKDF (reference sequence). CDR3 residues: CATSRGGTGGSGNTIYF. CDR3 in DNA: TGTGCCACCAGCAGAGGTGGTACAGGGGGCTCTGGAAACACCATATATTTT.

This chain connects TRBV7-2 to TRBJ2-7; 13 bases are shared with TRBD2. This CDR3 contains 15 residues. J was trimmed by 7 bases and V by 1 base; bases with no gene match: 4. CDR1 is SGHTA, CDR2 FQGNSA, per germline. DNA for the CDR3: TGTGCCAGCAGCTTAGACCCGACTAGCGGGAGGGAGCAGTACTTC. It translates to CASSLDPTSGREQYF.

The chain joins TRBV6-2 or TRBV6-3 to TRBJ2-7; 11 bases agree with TRBD2. With 2 bases clipped from V and 5 bases from J, the junction kept 17 bases outside the gene matches. CDR1 is MNHEY, CDR2 SVGEGT, per germline. CDR3 length: 19 residues. CDR3 amino acids: CASSYDLGLLAGGRNEQYF. The DNA of the CDR3 is TGTGCCAGCAGTTACGATCTCGGGTTGCTAGCGGGAGGCAGGAACGAGCAGTACTTC.

The genes are TRBV28 and TRBJ2-1, with a weak D call TRBD1 (6 bases). The germline CDR1 and CDR2 sequences are MDHEN and SYDVKM. The germline V and J ends were trimmed by 1 base and 4 bases, with 11 bases remaining between them. The CDR3 consists of 15 residues. The CDR3 DNA is TGTGCCAGCAGTTTATTCCGGACAGATTACAATGAGCAGTTCTTC. It codes for CASSLFRTDYNEQFF.

This chain links TRBV18 with TRBJ2-2; D might be TRBD1 (6 bases). This CDR3 is built from 13 residues. The V gene's germline CDR1 is KGHSH and CDR2 LQKENI. The V end lost 3 bases, the J end lost 4 bases, and 6 bases lay between the germline ends. The CDR3 DNA reads as TGTGCCAGCTCACCGACAGGCACCGGGGAGCTGTTTTTT. Residues: CASSPTGTGELFF. Variable domain in full (rest from reference TRBV18 and TRBJ2-2): NAGVMQNPRHLVRRRGQEARLRCSPMKGHSHVYWYRQLPEEGLKFMVYLQKENIIDESGMPKERFSAEFPKEGPSILRIQQVVRGDSAAYFCASSPTGTGELFFGEGSRLTVL.

The V call is TRBV19, the J call TRBJ1-5; D is undetermined. The germline V and J ends were trimmed by 4 bases and 6 bases, with 13 bases remaining between them. CDR3 length equals 14 residues. Per the germline V gene, CDR1 is LNHDA and CDR2 is SQIVND (reference sequence). The CDR3 loop is CASSTERTFQPQHF. CDR3 DNA: TGTGCCAGTAGTACCGAGCGGACGTTTCAGCCCCAGCATTTT. Filled out from reference TRBV19 and TRBJ1-5, the complete variable domain reads DGGITQSPKYLFRKEGQNVTLSCEQNLNHDAMYWYRQDPGQGLRLIYYSQIVNDFQKGDIAEGYSVSREKKESFPLTVTSAQKNPTAFYLCASSTERTFQPQHFGDGTRLSIL.

The gene calls are TRBV6-2 or TRBV6-3 and TRBJ2-2; tentatively, D is TRBD1 (6 bases). The V end was cut by 0 bases, the J end by 6 bases, with 11 bases between. Germline V lookup: CDR1 MNHEY, CDR2 SVGEGT. CDR3 length equals 15 residues. CDR3 sequence (DNA): TGTGCCAGCAGTTACTCGATCAGGGGAGCCGGGGAGCTGTTTTTT. It codes for CASSYSIRGAGELFF.

A remark on this clone: The junction and the germline gene differ at one end; a read error may be behind it. This chain joins TRBV7-7 and TRBJ2-1, with 8 bases lining up with TRBD1. The CDR3 totals 14 residues. Germline lookup yields CDR1 SSHAT and CDR2 FNYEAQ (reference sequence). CDR3 nucleotide sequence: TGTGCTAGCAGCTTCTCCGACAGGGGAAATGAGCAGTTCTTC. Its protein is CASSFSDRGNEQFF. Filled out from reference TRBV7-7 and TRBJ2-1, the complete variable domain reads GAGVSQSPRYKVTKRGQDVTLRCDPISSHATLYWYQQALGQGPEFLTYFNYEAQPDKSGLPSDRFSAERPEGSISTLTIQRTEQRDSAMYRCASSFSDRGNEQFFGPGTRLTVL.

The J gene is TRBJ2-1, the V gene TRBV19; TRBD2 agrees at 10 bases. The CDR3 totals 16 residues. V shed 3 bases and J 4 bases; nucleotides not matched to a gene: 6. Germline V CDR1 and CDR2: LNHDA, SQIVND (reference sequence). CDR3 DNA: TGTGCCAGTAGTATTTATTCTAGCGGGGGATACAATGAGCAGTTCTTC. It yields the protein CASSIYSSGGYNEQFF.

The chain is built from TRBV19 and TRBJ2-2; no reliable D call. This CDR3 has 13 amino acids. CDR1 LNHDA and CDR2 SQIVND come from the germline V gene (reference sequence). The V gene lost 3 bases and the J gene lost 1 base, with 3 bases spanning the gap. The chain's CDR3 is CASSIMNTGELFF. CDR3 nucleotides: TGTGCCAGTAGTATCATGAACACCGGGGAGCTGTTTTTT.

The chain joins TRBV5-1 to TRBJ1-4; weak D call: TRBD1 (5 bases). V was cut by 1 base and J by 4 bases, with 17 bases left in between. Germline V gives CDR1 SGHRS, CDR2 YFSETQ. The CDR3 has 17 amino acids. CDR3 sequence: CASSLWGGRPSNEKLFF. For the CDR3, the DNA is TGCGCCAGCAGCTTGTGGGGCGGACGGCCAAGTAATGAAAAACTGTTTTTT.

V and J are TRBV15 and TRBJ2-3; tentatively, D is TRBD2 (5 bases). The CDR3 extends over 18 amino acids. V gave up 0 bases and J gave up 0 bases, with 16 bases separating them. Germline CDR1 reads LNHNV; CDR2 reads YYDKDF (reference sequence). CDR3 sequence (DNA): TGTGCCACCAGCAGAGATAGTCCGTTTGGGAGTAGCACAGATACGCAGTATTTT. This translates into CATSRDSPFGSSTDTQYF.

The chain is built from TRBV5-4 and TRBJ2-5; TRBD1 matches at 10 bases. The germline gives CDR1 SGHNT, CDR2 YYREEE (reference sequence). The CDR3 length is 14 residues. The trim removed 2 bases at V and 5 bases at J, leaving 3 bases unmatched. The CDR3 nucleotides read TGTGCCAGCAGCTTAGACAGGGGGCTTGAGACCCAGTACTTC. This gives the protein CASSLDRGLETQYF.

The chain has TRBV7-9 and TRBJ2-1; TRBD2 agrees at 12 bases. J was trimmed by 8 bases and V by 2 bases; bases with no gene match: 10. Germline V gene lookup returns CDR1 SEHNR and CDR2 FQNEAQ (reference sequence). The CDR3 is made up of 17 amino acids. The CDR3 is CASSLRPSGRAGHEQFF. CDR3 bases: TGTGCCAGCAGCTTAAGGCCTAGCGGGAGGGCCGGACATGAGCAGTTCTTC.

The V gene is TRBV7-2, the J gene TRBJ2-7; 11 bases line up with TRBD2. The CDR3 length is 14 residues. The J segment lost 7 bases and the V segment lost 4 bases, leaving 6 bases of the junction unmatched. Germline values: CDR1 SGHTA, CDR2 FQGNSA. In DNA form, the CDR3 reads TGTGCCAGCAGCTACTCCAGGACTAGCGGGGAGCAGTACTTC. Residues: CASSYSRTSGEQYF.

This rearrangement joins TRBV24-1 to TRBJ2-3; TRBD1 agrees at 9 bases. CDR3 length: 16 residues. Per germline, CDR1 KGHDR and CDR2 SFDVKD. After removal of 7 bases from V and 4 bases from J, the junction contained 11 bases not matched to a gene. The CDR3 protein is CATSLRPGQGPDTQYF. The CDR3, as DNA: TGTGCCACCAGCCTTAGACCGGGACAGGGACCAGATACGCAGTATTTT.

The genes are TRBV7-9 and TRBJ2-3; TRBD1 is a possible D gene (6 bases). Germline CDR1 is SEHNR and CDR2 is FQNEAQ (reference sequence). There are 15 residues in the CDR3. V lost 4 bases and J lost 1, with 12 bases in between. Here the CDR3 reads CASSYDRRGTDTQYF. DNA for the CDR3: TGTGCCAGCAGCTACGACAGGAGAGGCACAGATACGCAGTATTTT.

The genes are TRBV19 and TRBJ2-5; TRBD2 agrees at 12 bases. The length of the CDR3 is 16 residues. The trim removed 4 bases at V and 5 bases at J, leaving 8 bases unmatched. In germline, CDR1 is LNHDA, CDR2 SQIVND (reference sequence). For the CDR3, the DNA is TGTGCCAGTAGTAACCCTAGACTAGCGGGAGATGAGACCCAGTACTTC. Translated: CASSNPRLAGDETQYF.

This chain joins TRBV18 and TRBJ2-2, with a weak D call TRBD2 (6 bases). This CDR3 contains 16 residues. Between the trimmed V and J ends, which lost 3 bases and 3 bases, there was a span of 14 bases. Germline V CDR1 and CDR2: KGHSH, LQKENI. CDR3 bases: TGTGCCAGCTCACCTGGAGGGGCCCCTGACACCGGGGAGCTGTTTTTT. This encodes CASSPGGAPDTGELFF.